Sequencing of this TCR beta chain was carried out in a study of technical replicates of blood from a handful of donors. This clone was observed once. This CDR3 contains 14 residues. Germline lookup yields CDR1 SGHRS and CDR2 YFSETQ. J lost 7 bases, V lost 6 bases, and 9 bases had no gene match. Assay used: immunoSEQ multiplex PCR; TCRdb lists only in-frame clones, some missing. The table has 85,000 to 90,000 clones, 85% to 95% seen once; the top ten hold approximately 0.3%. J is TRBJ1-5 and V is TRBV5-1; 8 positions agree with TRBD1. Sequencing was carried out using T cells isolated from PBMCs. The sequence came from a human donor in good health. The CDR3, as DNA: TGCGCCAGCACTCGGCAGGGGGCAGGACAGCCCCAGCATTTT. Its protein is CASTRQGAGQPQHF.